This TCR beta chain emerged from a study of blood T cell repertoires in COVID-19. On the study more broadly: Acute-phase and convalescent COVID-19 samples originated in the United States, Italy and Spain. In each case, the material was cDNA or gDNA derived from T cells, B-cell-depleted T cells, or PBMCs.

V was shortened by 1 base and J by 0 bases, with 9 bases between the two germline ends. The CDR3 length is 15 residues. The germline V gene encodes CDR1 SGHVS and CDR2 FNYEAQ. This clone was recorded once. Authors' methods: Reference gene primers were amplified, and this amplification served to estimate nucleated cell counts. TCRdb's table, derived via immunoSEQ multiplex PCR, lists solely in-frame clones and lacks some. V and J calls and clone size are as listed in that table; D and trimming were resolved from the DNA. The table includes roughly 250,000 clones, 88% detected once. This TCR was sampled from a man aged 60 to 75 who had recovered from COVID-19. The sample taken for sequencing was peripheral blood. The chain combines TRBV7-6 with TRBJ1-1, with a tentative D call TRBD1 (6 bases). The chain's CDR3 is CASSLGGQLNTEAFF. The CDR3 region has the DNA TGTGCCAGCAGCTTAGGAGGACAGTTGAACACTGAAGCTTTCTTT.